These 18 T cell receptor beta chains were sequenced from one sample in a study of patients and donors after allogeneic stem cell transplantation. MiXCR was run by TCRdb on the RT-PCR reads, yielding one entry per CDR3 protein. The sample has 410,000 or so distinct CDR3 sequences, 16% seen once. Sequenced sample: blood, either unsorted or a sorted T cell fraction (not recorded which). The receptors were gathered from a human donor who was either an allogeneic HSCT recipient or a stem cell or donor lymphocyte infusion donor (not recorded which). It is not recorded whose cells these are; they may come from a transplant donor.

The chain recombines TRBV20-1 with TRBJ2-7; 10 nucleotides line up with TRBD2. Germline CDR1 reads DFQATT; CDR2 reads SNEGSKA (reference sequence). The CDR3 covers 15 residues. V shed 0 bases, J shed 4 bases, and the junction held 6 bases outside the gene matches. In DNA, the CDR3 is TGCAGTGCTAGAGACCTTAGCGGGAGGTCGTACGAGCAGTACTTC. Its translation: CSARDLSGRSYEQYF.

This clonotype was counted a few times. The chain combines TRBV4-1 with TRBJ2-7; 7 bases line up with TRBD1. V was pared by 1 base and J by 5 bases, with 5 bases of the junction left unmatched. This CDR3 comprises 14 residues. Looked up from germline, CDR1 is MGHRA and CDR2 is YSYEKL. The CDR3 protein is CASSQVRGPDEQYF. DNA for the CDR3: TGCGCCAGCAGCCAAGTAAGGGGGCCGGACGAGCAGTACTTC.

J is TRBJ1-5 and V is TRBV19, with D perhaps matching TRBD1 (5 bases). V lost 4 bases and J 5 bases, leaving 18 bases between the germline ends. CDR1 and CDR2 (germline): LNHDA, SQIVND (reference sequence). There are 16 residues in the CDR3. The CDR3 DNA reads TGTGCCAGTAGTAGCGGAAAACAGGAGTGGTATCAGCCCCAGCATTTT. Translating gives CASSSGKQEWYQPQHF.

The chain joins TRBV12-3 or TRBV12-4 to TRBJ1-3, with 8 bases matching TRBD1. With 5 bases clipped from V and 0 bases from J, the junction kept 9 bases outside the gene matches. This CDR3 is built from 17 residues. For the CDR3, the DNA is TGTGCCAGCAGTCCCGGACAGGGAAAAAGCTCTGGAAACACCATATATTTT. It specifies CASSPGQGKSSGNTIYF.

The chain uses TRBV7-3 and TRBJ2-1; D not certain. The CDR3 covers 13 residues. The V gene lost 0 bases and the J gene lost 12 bases, with 12 bases spanning the gap. CDR1 and CDR2 (germline): SGHTA, FQGTGA. CDR3 DNA sequence: TGTGCCAGCAGCTTAACGTCGCCAGAGGCGCAGTTCTTC. It is translated as CASSLTSPEAQFF.

This clonotype was observed a handful of times. The chain is built from TRBV29-1 and TRBJ2-1; 11 nucleotides match TRBD1. The V segment lost 6 bases and the J segment 10 bases; nucleotides outside the gene matches: 5. The CDR3 is 12 residues long. Germline V gives CDR1 SQVTM, CDR2 ANQGSEA. Here the CDR3 DNA reads TGCAGCGTAGGACAGGGGGCAGGGGAGCAGTTCTTC. As protein: CSVGQGAGEQFF.

This clonotype has more than one count but fewer than ten. The CDR3 DNA is TGTGCCAGCAAGCGGGATAGCACCGGGGAGCTGTTTTTT. This translates into CASKRDSTGELFF. This rearrangement joins TRBV2 to TRBJ2-2; 7 positions agree with TRBD2. Germline V CDR1 and CDR2: SNHLY, FYNNEI. The CDR3 contains 13 residues. V lost 7 bases to trimming and J lost 4 bases; unmatched junction nucleotides: 3.

This clonotype appeared many times. In nucleotides, the CDR3 is TGTGCCAGCAGTATCCGGGACAGGGGTTTGAACACTGAAGCTTTCTTT. Its translation: CASSIRDRGLNTEAFF. The rearrangement uses TRBV28 and TRBJ1-1; 10 bases match TRBD1. The ends lost 5 bases at V and 0 bases at J; junction bases unmatched: 6. CDR1 is MDHEN and CDR2 is SYDVKM in the germline V gene. The CDR3 extends over 16 amino acids. The entire variable domain, with the rest obtained from reference TRBV28 and TRBJ1-1, is as follows: DVKVTQSSRYLVKRTGEKVFLECVQDMDHENMFWYRQDPGLGLRLIYFSYDVKMKEKGDIPEGYSVSREKKERFSLILESASTNQTSMYLCASSIRDRGLNTEAFFGQGTRLTVV.

The V and J genes are TRBV7-6 and TRBJ2-1; tentatively, D is TRBD2 (5 bases). The CDR3 contains 13 residues. Germline CDR1 SGHVS, CDR2 FNYEAQ. The V end was cut by 0 bases, the J end by 5 bases, with 5 bases between. The CDR3 region has the DNA TGTGCCAGCAGCTTAGCGGAGGACAATGAGCAGTTCTTC. It is translated as CASSLAEDNEQFF.

The chain employs TRBV7-9 and TRBJ1-1; the D gene is possibly TRBD1 (5 bases). Germline CDR1 SEHNR, CDR2 FQNEAQ (reference sequence). V shed 6 bases and J shed 5 bases, with 16 bases lying between them. The CDR3 is 14 residues long. CDR3 protein: CASRQTGARTEAFF. CDR3 nucleotide sequence: TGTGCCAGCAGGCAAACCGGGGCTAGGACTGAAGCTTTCTTT.

The chain carries TRBV19 and TRBJ2-7; either TRBD1 or TRBD2 may fit D (6 bases each). Trimming cost V 1 base and J 1 base, with 14 bases left between them. Germline V gene lookup returns CDR1 LNHDA and CDR2 SQIVND (reference sequence). This CDR3 has 16 residues. The CDR3 here is CASSIVAGGASYEQYF. The CDR3 region has the DNA TGTGCCAGTAGTATAGTGGCCGGGGGCGCTTCCTACGAGCAGTACTTC.

The table lists this clonotype with many counts. The chain links TRBV4-3 to TRBJ1-6, with 7 bases lining up with TRBD1. Germline loops: CDR1 LGHNA, CDR2 YSLEER. This CDR3 has 16 amino acids. The junction had 8 bases not matched to a gene; V was cut back by 0 bases and J by 9 bases. CDR3 in amino acids: CASSQETGARGSPLHF. The CDR3 DNA sequence: TGCGCCAGCAGCCAAGAAACAGGGGCGCGGGGTTCACCCCTCCACTTT.

This clonotype was recorded at least ten times. The rearrangement joins TRBV29-1 to TRBJ1-1; D remains ambiguous. Per germline, CDR1 SQVTM and CDR2 ANQGSEA. The CDR3 runs to 11 residues. V was pared by 1 base and J by 2 bases, with 2 bases between. In DNA form, the CDR3 reads TGCAGCGTTGAAGGAAACACTGAAGCTTTCTTT. Its protein is CSVEGNTEAFF.

This clonotype was found many times. The chain carries TRBV28 and TRBJ2-2; D unresolved. The CDR3 is 13 amino acids. The germline gives CDR1 MDHEN, CDR2 SYDVKM. The V end was cut by 3 bases, the J end by 8 bases, with 10 bases between. CDR3 bases: TGTGCCAGCAGTTTCCCATCATCAGGGGAGCTGTTTTTT. This translates into CASSFPSSGELFF. Drawing the rest from reference TRBV28 and TRBJ2-2, the complete variable domain is DVKVTQSSRYLVKRTGEKVFLECVQDMDHENMFWYRQDPGLGLRLIYFSYDVKMKEKGDIPEGYSVSREKKERFSLILESASTNQTSMYLCASSFPSSGELFFGEGSRLTVL.

This clonotype was observed a few times. The V gene is TRBV7-9, the J gene TRBJ1-6, with a tentative D call TRBD1 (5 bases). Germline values: CDR1 SEHNR, CDR2 FQNEAQ (reference sequence). V was cut by 2 bases and J by 9 bases, with 11 bases left in between. The CDR3 has 14 amino acids. This chain's CDR3 is CASSLMGRGSPLHF. DNA of the CDR3: TGTGCCAGCAGCTTAATGGGTAGGGGTTCACCCCTCCACTTT.

This rearrangement joins TRBV12-3 or TRBV12-4 to TRBJ1-6; D is undetermined. Trimming removed 7 bases from V and 6 bases from J, with 13 bases in between. The CDR3 has 14 amino acids. CDR3 protein: CASMDGRANSPLHF. As DNA, the CDR3 is TGTGCCAGCATGGACGGGAGGGCTAATTCACCCCTCCACTTT.

The rearrangement links TRBV20-1 to TRBJ2-5; no clear D. V was clipped by 5 bases and J by 7 bases, with 20 bases between them. The CDR3 consists of 14 residues. Germline V gene sequence: CDR1 DFQATT, CDR2 SNEGSKA (reference sequence). The CDR3 DNA sequence: TGCAGTGCTCTCGAGCTCGGCAGTGACGGGACCCAGTACTTC. It codes for CSALELGSDGTQYF.

This clonotype was observed at least ten times. This chain connects TRBV4-3 to TRBJ1-1; TRBD1 matches 9 bases. The CDR3 contains 15 residues. Germline V gene sequence: CDR1 LGHNA, CDR2 YSLEER. Germline trimming cut 5 bases from V and 1 base from J; bases unmatched to any gene: 5. CDR3 in amino acids: CASSVGQGPNTEAFF. DNA of the CDR3: TGCGCCAGCAGCGTGGGACAGGGACCGAACACTGAAGCTTTCTTT.